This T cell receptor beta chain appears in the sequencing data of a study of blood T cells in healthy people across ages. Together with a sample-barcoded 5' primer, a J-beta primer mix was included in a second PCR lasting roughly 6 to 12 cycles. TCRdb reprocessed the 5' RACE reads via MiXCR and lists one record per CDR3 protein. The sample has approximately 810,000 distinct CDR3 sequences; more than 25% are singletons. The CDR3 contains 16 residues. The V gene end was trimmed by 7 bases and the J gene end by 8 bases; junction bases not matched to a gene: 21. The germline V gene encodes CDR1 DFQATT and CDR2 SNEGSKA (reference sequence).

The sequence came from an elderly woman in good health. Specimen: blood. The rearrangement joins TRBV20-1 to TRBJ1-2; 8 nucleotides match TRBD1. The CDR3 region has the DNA TGCAGTGTAGGGAGAGGGGGGACAGGAAACCCGAGGGGCTACACCTTC. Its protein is CSVGRGGTGNPRGYTF.